The count of the clone carrying this T cell receptor (beta chain) is one. These data are taken from a study of shared clonotypes between healthy human individuals. Germline assignment: CDR1 SNHLY and CDR2 FYNNEI. The CDR3 runs to 18 residues. The trim removed 4 bases at V and 5 bases at J, leaving 17 bases unmatched. Cells designated naive CD8 were CD45RO-negative and were positively selected for CCR7, with terminally differentiated effector memory CD45RA+ cells excluded. The repertoire was sequenced with immunoSEQ multiplex PCR; TCRdb's copy has only in-frame clones and lacks some. The top ten clones hold more than 20% of a sample with hundreds of thousands of clones, roughly 92% of them seen once.

Source material: naive CD8+ T cells sorted from blood. This TCR derives from a man aged 25-45 years in good health. The chain links TRBV2 to TRBJ2-7, with 10 bases that match TRBD1. As DNA, the CDR3 is TGTGCCAGCAGTGGGGGGTACTCACCCGGGACAGGGGCCGACGAGCAGTACTTC. It specifies CASSGGYSPGTGADEQYF.